Listed below are T cell receptor beta chains from one sample, sequenced in a study of T cells after yellow fever vaccination. MiXCR, run by TCRdb on the 5' RACE reads, gives a single entry per CDR3 protein. Counted here are some 110,000 distinct CDR3 sequences, around 7.7% occurring once; the ten biggest clones make up roughly 2.5%. Sequenced here: CD4+ T cells sorted from PBMCs, sampled approximately 11 days after the first yellow fever vaccination. Receptors originate from a man aged 18-30 years who received the YFV17D yellow fever vaccine. Each CDR3 is given with its conserved first and last residue. Fields, in order: J gene, D gene, V gene, clone size, CDR3 DNA, CDR3 protein. D genes are given only for firm matches. The listing skips clone size in some rows; elsewhere it reads once, few, many or a size class.

TRBJ2-6 | NA | TRBV12-3/TRBV12-4 | many | TGTGCCAGCAGTCCCTTGTACGGGTCTGGGGCCAACGTCCTGACTTTC | CASSPLYGSGANVLTF
TRBJ2-7 | TRBD1 | TRBV29-1 | many | TGCAGCACCCGGGACAGGGGCTCCTACGAGCAGTACTTC | CSTRDRGSYEQYF
TRBJ2-1 | TRBD2 | TRBV6-4 | many | TGTGCCAGCAGTATCGGACTAGCTAATGAGCAGTTCTTC | CASSIGLANEQFF
TRBJ2-1 | NA | TRBV6-2/TRBV6-3 | NA | TGTGCCAGCACCGACTCCGTAACGGCGGGGACCCCAGGAGATGAGCAGTTCTTC | CASTDSVTAGTPGDEQFF
TRBJ1-2 | NA | TRBV7-9 | many | TGTGCCAGCAGCTTAATCCCTCGGGGCTATGGCTACACCTTC | CASSLIPRGYGYTF
TRBJ2-5 | NA | TRBV28 | many | TGTGCCAGCAGTTTAATTCGACGAGAGACCCAGTACTTC | CASSLIRRETQYF
TRBJ2-5 | NA | TRBV5-4 | NA | TGTGCCAGCAGCAACGTTCAGGGGGGGCAAGAGACCCAGTACTTC | CASSNVQGGQETQYF
TRBJ2-5 | NA | TRBV7-2 | many | TGTGCCAGCAGCGGGCCCGACGGGGAGACCCAGTACTTC | CASSGPDGETQYF
TRBJ1-1 | NA | TRBV20-1 | many | TGCAGTGCTAGGCCTGACGGGAACACTGAAGCTTTCTTT | CSARPDGNTEAFF
TRBJ1-6 | NA | TRBV3-1 | few | TGTGCCTCCTCGGGCAGTACCTCGATGAATTCACCCCTCCACTTT | CASSGSTSMNSPLHF
TRBJ2-7 | TRBD1 | TRBV10-2 | many | TGCGCCAGCAGCTTAGACAGGGAGTACGAGCAGTACTTC | CASSLDREYEQYF
TRBJ2-7 | TRBD1 | TRBV3-1 | many | TGTGCCAGCAGCCAAGATTGGGGGACAGGGGCCTACGAGCAGTACTTC | CASSQDWGTGAYEQYF
TRBJ2-1 | NA | TRBV5-4 | NA | TGTGCCAGCAGCTTGGTCGGGACCGGTAATGAGCAGTTCTTC | CASSLVGTGNEQFF
TRBJ2-2 | TRBD2 | TRBV5-5 | many | TGTGCCAGCAGCAGTATAGCGGGGCTGAACACCGGGGAGCTGTTTTTT | CASSSIAGLNTGELFF
TRBJ2-2 | NA | TRBV7-2 | NA | TGTGCCAGCAGCTTAGACGGCACCGGGGAGCTGTTTTTT | CASSLDGTGELFF
TRBJ2-2 | TRBD2 | TRBV6-2/TRBV6-3 | many | TGTGCCAGCACCAAAGGCGGGAGGGGCATCACCGGGGAGCTGTTTTTT | CASTKGGRGITGELFF
TRBJ2-1 | NA | TRBV7-2 | many | TGTGCCAGCAGCAACCGGGACGGCAATGAGCAGTTCTTC | CASSNRDGNEQFF
TRBJ2-3 | NA | TRBV12-3/TRBV12-4 | many | TGTGCCAGCAGCTCCATGGGGGCCCCAGATACGCAGTATTTT | CASSSMGAPDTQYF
TRBJ2-7 | NA | TRBV15 | many | TGTGCCACCAGCAGAGAACGGGACCCCTCCTACGAGCAGTACTTC | CATSRERDPSYEQYF
TRBJ1-1 | NA | TRBV7-9 | many | TGTGCCAGCAGCTTACAGGGGAGAACTGAAGCTTTCTTT | CASSLQGRTEAFF
TRBJ1-1 | NA | TRBV28 | few | TGTGCCAGCAGCTTACCCGCCAGCATGAACACTGAAGCTTTCTTT | CASSLPASMNTEAFF
TRBJ2-5 | TRBD2 | TRBV20-1 | few | TGCAGTGCTAGAGATGCGCGGGGGGGCCCAGAGACCCAGTACTTC | CSARDARGGPETQYF
TRBJ2-5 | TRBD2 | TRBV5-1 | many | TGCGCCAGCAGCTTGGGGGTAGCGGGGGACGGAGAGACCCAGTACTTC | CASSLGVAGDGETQYF
TRBJ1-5 | NA | TRBV20-1 | many | TGCAGTGCTAGAGATCATAAGGGAGTGCAGCCCCAGCATTTT | CSARDHKGVQPQHF
TRBJ2-2 | NA | TRBV6-2/TRBV6-3 | many | TGTGCCAGCAGTCCTAGGGCGAACACCGGGGAGCTGTTTTTT | CASSPRANTGELFF
TRBJ1-5 | NA | TRBV29-1 | many | TGCAGCGTGCCGGGACACGATAGCAATCAGCCCCAGCATTTT | CSVPGHDSNQPQHF
TRBJ1-5 | NA | TRBV5-6 | many | TGTGCCAGCAGTAAGACCTCTGGAAGCAATCAGCCCCAGCATTTT | CASSKTSGSNQPQHF
TRBJ2-5 | NA | TRBV2 | many | TGTGCCAGCAGTGTCGGACTCCGAGAGACCCAGTACTTC | CASSVGLRETQYF
TRBJ2-3 | TRBD2 | TRBV7-3 | many | TGTGCCAGCAAAATCGGGGGGGCGGCAGATACGCAGTATTTT | CASKIGGAADTQYF
TRBJ1-5 | NA | TRBV19 | many | TGTGCCAGTAGTATTCCTGGTGATCAGCCCCAGCATTTT | CASSIPGDQPQHF
TRBJ1-2 | NA | TRBV20-1 | many | TGCAGTGCTAGCCCCGGGCAGGCCTATGGCTACACCTTC | CSASPGQAYGYTF
TRBJ2-7 | NA | TRBV18 | NA | TGTGCCAGCTCACCAAAAACCGGGACCGGACGGGAGCAGTACTTC | CASSPKTGTGREQYF
TRBJ2-2 | TRBD1 | TRBV6-2/TRBV6-3 | many | TGTGCCAGCAGTTTCAAAGTCGGGACAGCCACCGGGGAGCTGTTTTTT | CASSFKVGTATGELFF
TRBJ2-5 | NA | TRBV24-1 | many | TGTGCCACCAGTGATTTGGCGGCCTCCCGGGAGACCCAGTACTTC | CATSDLAASRETQYF
TRBJ1-3 | NA | TRBV10-3 | many | TGTGCCATCAGTCCGCCCGGAGGGTTCGGAAACACCATATATTTT | CAISPPGGFGNTIYF
TRBJ2-3 | TRBD1 | TRBV20-1 | many | TGCAGTGCTAGGACTCGGACAGGGGCCAAGTTAGATACGCAGTATTTT | CSARTRTGAKLDTQYF
TRBJ1-4 | NA | TRBV20-1 | few | TGCAGTGCCCCGGCTCCGGGCCAAGGCAAACTGTTTTTT | CSAPAPGQGKLFF
TRBJ2-3 | TRBD1 | TRBV20-1 | many | TGCAGTGCTTGGACGGGACAGACCGGCGGTCTCGCCGTGTTGAGCACAGATACGCAGTATTTT | CSAWTGQTGGLAVLSTDTQYF
TRBJ2-7 | NA | TRBV6-6 | many | TGTGCCAGCAGTCGGGACGGTGGTTACGAGCAGTACTTC | CASSRDGGYEQYF
TRBJ2-7 | NA | TRBV12-3/TRBV12-4 | few | TGTGCCAGCATGAAGGGAAGGGAGCAGTACTTC | CASMKGREQYF
TRBJ1-1 | NA | TRBV19 | NA | TGTGCCAGTAGTCAGGGGTCCGGGCCAAACCCATCCGCTTTCTTT | CASSQGSGPNPSAFF
TRBJ2-7 | TRBD1 | TRBV9 | many | TGTGCCAGCAGCGACGGACAGGGCAACCACGAGCAGTACTTC | CASSDGQGNHEQYF
TRBJ2-3 | NA | TRBV19 | many | TGTGCCAGTAGTATAGATACCCTAAGTTCCACAGATACGCAGTATTTT | CASSIDTLSSTDTQYF
TRBJ1-4 | TRBD1 | TRBV5-1 | few | TGCGCCAGCAGTTCTGGACAGGGTACTAATGAAAAACTGTTTTTT | CASSSGQGTNEKLFF
TRBJ1-3 | NA | TRBV6-2/TRBV6-3 | NA | TGTGCCAGCAGTTACTTCGACTCTGGAAACACCATATATTTT | CASSYFDSGNTIYF
TRBJ1-1 | NA | TRBV7-8 | many | TGTGCCAGCAGCTCCCTACAGGGTCCGAACACTGAAGCTTTCTTT | CASSSLQGPNTEAFF
TRBJ2-5 | TRBD2 | TRBV5-1 | NA | TGCGCCAGCAGCTTGGTTAGCGGGAAAGGGGAGACCCAGTACTTC | CASSLVSGKGETQYF
TRBJ1-5 | NA | TRBV6-2/TRBV6-3 | few | TGTGCCAGCAGCGCGACTACCTATCAGCCCCAGCATTTT | CASSATTYQPQHF
TRBJ1-1 | NA | TRBV7-7 | few | TGTGCTAGCAGCCCTAGCGCTGGGCAGATGAACACTGAAGCTTTCTTT | CASSPSAGQMNTEAFF
TRBJ1-2 | NA | TRBV11-2 | few | TGTGCCAGCAGCTCCCCTGGTCATGGCCTCTATGGCTACACCTTC | CASSSPGHGLYGYTF
TRBJ2-5 | TRBD2 | TRBV7-2 | few | TGTGCCAGCAGCTTCTCCTCCGCGGGACTAGCGGGGAAGGCCCAGTACTTC | CASSFSSAGLAGKAQYF
TRBJ1-4 | TRBD1 | TRBV7-9 | many | TGTGCCAGCAGCCCGACAGGGTTGGGTGAAAAACTGTTTTTT | CASSPTGLGEKLFF
TRBJ1-2 | NA | TRBV7-8 | few | TGTGCCAGCAGCTTAGATGGAGATTTCGATGGCTACACCTTC | CASSLDGDFDGYTF
TRBJ2-5 | NA | TRBV5-1 | many | TGCGCCAGCAGCTCGACACTGTACCAAGAGACCCAGTACTTC | CASSSTLYQETQYF
TRBJ2-1 | TRBD2 | TRBV4-2 | many | TGTGCCAGCAGCCAAGTCGGGGGGGGGAATGAGCAGTTCTTC | CASSQVGGGNEQFF